This T cell receptor beta chain was captured by sequencing in a study of T cell repertoires in cytomegalovirus infection. Study-wide points: Ex vivo responses were dominated by HLA-C-restricted CMV-specific TCR beta clonotypes.

As to this clonotype: Its specificity is not known. A much larger clone lies a single base off, so this may be a read error.

This CDR3 comprises 16 residues. Each CDR3 protein is one row after TCRdb ran MiXCR on the reads. This sample has about 600,000 distinct CDR3 sequences, with less than 25% found just once. The sequence was collected from a human donor in good health (CMV status not recorded). Some clones in this sample may be carry-over from other donors' samples. This sequence joins TRBV12-3 or TRBV12-4 and TRBJ2-1; D gene uncertain. The sequencing sample was made of CD8+ T cells from PBMCs. CDR3 nucleotides: TGTGCCAACAGTTTAGCTTGGCTAGTGGAGAACAATGAGCAGTTCTTC. This encodes CANSLAWLVENNEQFF.